This T cell receptor (beta chain) emerged from a study of cytomegalovirus exposure and HLA in healthy donors. Study-level findings and limits: High sensitivity and specificity were reportedly achieved when the classifier diagnosed cytomegalovirus status. According to a subsequent analysis, TCR clusters from the first cohort were inclined to appear together in the 110 or so validation repertoires. Researchers catalogued approximately 160 TCR beta chains as cytomegalovirus-associated.

This clone was seen only once. Its specificity is unknown. CDR1 is SGDLS and CDR2 is YYNGEE in the germline V gene. This CDR3 comprises 14 residues. Trimming removed 3 bases from V and 0 bases from J, with 6 bases in between. The assay was immunoSEQ multiplex PCR, and TCRdb's table has in-frame clones only and misses some. The sample has 150,000 to 180,000 clones; more than 70% are singletons. This clonotype originated in a human donor in good health. This sequence joins TRBV9 and TRBJ2-2; tentative D call: TRBD2 (5 bases). Sequencing was done on a sample of PBMCs. CDR3 region: CASSGTSNTGELFF. The CDR3 bases are TGTGCCAGCAGCGGGACTTCGAACACCGGGGAGCTGTTTTTT.